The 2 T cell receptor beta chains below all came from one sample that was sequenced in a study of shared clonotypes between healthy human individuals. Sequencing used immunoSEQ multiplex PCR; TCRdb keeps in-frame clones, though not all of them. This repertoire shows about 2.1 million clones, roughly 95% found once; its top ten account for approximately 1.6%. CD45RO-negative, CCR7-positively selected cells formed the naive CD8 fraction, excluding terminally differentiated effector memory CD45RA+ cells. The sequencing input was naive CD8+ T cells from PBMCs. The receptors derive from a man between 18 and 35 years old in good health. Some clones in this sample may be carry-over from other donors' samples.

For the CDR3, the DNA is TGTGCCAGCAGGAGGGGAGCGGGAGAGGGGTGGAATGAGCAGTTCTTC. Amino acids: CASRRGAGEGWNEQFF. The V gene is TRBV27, the J gene TRBJ2-1, with 8 bases fitting TRBD2. The V and J ends lost 6 bases and 7 bases, in that order; junction bases with no gene match: 14. The V gene's germline CDR1 is MNHEY and CDR2 SMNVEV (reference sequence). CDR3 length equals 16 residues.

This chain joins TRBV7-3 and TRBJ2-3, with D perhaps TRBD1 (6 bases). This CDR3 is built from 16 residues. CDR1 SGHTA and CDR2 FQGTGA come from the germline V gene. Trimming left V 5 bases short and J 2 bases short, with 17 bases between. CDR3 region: CASSPALRGITDTQYF. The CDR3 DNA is TGTGCCAGCAGCCCTGCTCTGAGGGGGATCACAGATACGCAGTATTTT.